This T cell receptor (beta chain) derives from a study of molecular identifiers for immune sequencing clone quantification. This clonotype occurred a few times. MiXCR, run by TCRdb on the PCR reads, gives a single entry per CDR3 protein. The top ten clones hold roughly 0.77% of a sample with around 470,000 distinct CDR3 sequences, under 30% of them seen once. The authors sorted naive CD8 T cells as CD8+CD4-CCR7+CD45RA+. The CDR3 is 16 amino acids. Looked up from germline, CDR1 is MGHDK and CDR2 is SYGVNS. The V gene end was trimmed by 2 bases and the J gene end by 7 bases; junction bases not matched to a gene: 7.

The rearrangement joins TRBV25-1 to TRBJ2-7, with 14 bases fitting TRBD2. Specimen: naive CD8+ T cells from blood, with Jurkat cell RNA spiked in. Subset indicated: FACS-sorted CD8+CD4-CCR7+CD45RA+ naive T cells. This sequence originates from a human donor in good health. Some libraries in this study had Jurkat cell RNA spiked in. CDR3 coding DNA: TGTGCCAGCAGTGAAGTGACTAGCGGGAGGGTTGGAGAGCAGTACTTC. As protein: CASSEVTSGRVGEQYF.